This TCR beta chain was retrieved from a study of CD8+ T cells in alopecia areata. In the study overall: Severity was scored as percentage of affected scalp area in treated patients.

Extraction and reverse transcription of RNA yielded cDNA as the sequencing template. Here immunoSEQ multiplex PCR was the method, and the copy in TCRdb shows in-frame clones only, minus some. The sample includes 100,000 to 150,000 clones, approximately 60% of them seen just once. General study findings and limits: One nonresponder leaves baseline CD8+ expansion's link to response uncertain.

The CDR3 contains 15 residues. V lost 1 base and J lost 0, with 9 bases in between. Germline V gene lookup returns CDR1 SGHTA and CDR2 FQGNSA. With regard to this clone: Antigen unknown.

Treatment in this sample: oral pan-JAK inhibitor, 5-10 mg twice daily. Sampling of alopecia areata patients yielded lesional scalp punch biopsies as well as peripheral blood. Sequences were derived from CD4+ T cells sorted from blood, sampled at week 4, from a patient treated with tofacitinib. This sequence joins TRBV7-2 and TRBJ2-5; TRBD2 might be the D (5 bases). The TCR comes from a human donor with alopecia areata. The CDR3 nucleotides are TGTGCCAGCAGCTTAGTTCGGGGAAACCAAGAGACCCAGTACTTC. The encoded protein is CASSLVRGNQETQYF.